This T cell receptor (beta chain) was identified during a study of immune characterization of retroperitoneal liposarcoma. With 5 bases clipped from V and 9 bases from J, the junction kept 7 bases outside the gene matches. The CDR3 loop spans 16 amino acids. Each CDR3 protein is one row after TCRdb ran MiXCR on the PCR reads. Of about 10,000 distinct CDR3 sequences in the sample, roughly 28% were seen once. This clonotype was found a few times. The chain recombines TRBV12-3 or TRBV12-4 with TRBJ2-1; the match to TRBD2 covers 16 bases. Sequencing was performed on blood. The clonotype was recovered from a male donor with retroperitoneal liposarcoma. CDR3 in amino acids: CASSTGTSGGAREQFF. CDR3 DNA sequence: TGTGCCAGCAGTACAGGGACTAGCGGGGGGGCGCGTGAGCAGTTCTTC.